The text below deals with one TCR beta chain. Its antigen remains unidentified. The CDR3 extends over 15 amino acids. The germline V gene has CDR1 SGHNT and CDR2 YENEEA. V gave up 0 bases and J gave up 5 bases, with 13 bases separating them. Three rounds of nested PCR, following a modified ARM-PCR protocol, produced the TCRbeta library. TCRdb re-called the multiplex PCR reads with MiXCR, one entry per CDR3 protein. The table records under 85,000 distinct CDR3 sequences, approximately 82% of them present only once. This sample's RNA came from whole unsorted tissue. The normal lung tissue was taken more than 3 cm from the tumor edge. The sample is drawn from a study of tumor and adjacent non-tumor tissue in lung cancer. For the study at large: Stage I to III disease affected 10 men and about 5 women aged roughly 30 to 80. Samples averaged roughly 4.2 million productive TCRbeta reads each. The study's findings and limits: Tumor repertoires had a smaller top 100 clone share than normal lung. TCR diversity was significantly greater in tumor than normal lung tissue.

The sequence came from a man between 70 and 80 years old with non-small cell lung cancer. Sequences were obtained from distant non-tumor lung tissue. V usage is TRBV11-3 and J usage is TRBJ1-1, with D tentatively TRBD1 (5 bases). The CDR3 spells CASSLEGALMTEAFF. The CDR3 DNA follows: TGTGCCAGCAGCTTAGAAGGGGCTTTGATGACTGAAGCTTTCTTT.